This TCR beta chain is drawn from a study of cytomegalovirus exposure and HLA in healthy donors. General study results and limits: TCR beta V segments were, for the most part, productive about 87% or about 30% of the time in an earlier analysis. TCR association rates varied by HLA locus in a later analysis, with DRB1 highest and HLA-C lowest.

The PCR contained 60 Vbeta and 13 Jbeta primers. The repertoire was sequenced with immunoSEQ multiplex PCR; TCRdb's copy has only in-frame clones and lacks some. The sample includes 60,000 to 75,000 clones, 65% to 90% of them seen just once. Germline-derived CDR1 and CDR2 are SQVTM and ANQGSEA. CDR3 length equals 12 residues. V lost 6 bases, J lost 9 bases, and 16 bases lay in between. In regard to this clone: Its antigen is still unknown.

The sequenced material came from PBMCs. This clonotype was sampled from a female donor in good health and CMV-seronegative. V and J are TRBV29-1 and TRBJ2-3, with TRBD2 as a possible D gene (6 bases). Written as DNA, the CDR3 is TGCAGCGTGGACCGCGGGACTGAAACGCAGTATTTT. As protein: CSVDRGTETQYF.